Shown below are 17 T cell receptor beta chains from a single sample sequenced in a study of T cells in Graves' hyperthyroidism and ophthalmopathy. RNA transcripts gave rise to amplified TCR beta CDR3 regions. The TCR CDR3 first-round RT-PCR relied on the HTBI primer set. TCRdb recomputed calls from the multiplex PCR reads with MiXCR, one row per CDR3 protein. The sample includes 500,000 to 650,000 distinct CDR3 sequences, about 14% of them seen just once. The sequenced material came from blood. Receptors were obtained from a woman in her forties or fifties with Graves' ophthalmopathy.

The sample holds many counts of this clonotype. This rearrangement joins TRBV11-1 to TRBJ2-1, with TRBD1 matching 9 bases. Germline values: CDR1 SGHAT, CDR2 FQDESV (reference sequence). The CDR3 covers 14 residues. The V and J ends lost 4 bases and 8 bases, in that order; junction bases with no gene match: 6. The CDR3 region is CASSSYRGRDEQFF. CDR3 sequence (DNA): TGTGCCAGCAGCTCCTACAGGGGGCGGGATGAGCAGTTCTTC.

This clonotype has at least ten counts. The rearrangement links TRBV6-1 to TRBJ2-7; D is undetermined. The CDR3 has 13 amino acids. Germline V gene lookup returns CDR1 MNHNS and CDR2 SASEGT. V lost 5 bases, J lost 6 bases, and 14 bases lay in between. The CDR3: CASSFVPKPEQYF. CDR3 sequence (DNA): TGTGCCAGCAGTTTCGTGCCTAAGCCCGAGCAGTACTTC.

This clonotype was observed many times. CDR3 coding DNA: TGCAGTGCCCCCCAGTTCATCAATGAGCAGTTCTTC. It codes for CSAPQFINEQFF. This chain uses TRBV20-1 with TRBJ2-1; D call uncertain. The germline V gene has CDR1 DFQATT and CDR2 SNEGSKA (reference sequence). This CDR3 has 12 amino acids. Trimming pared 6 bases from V and 6 bases from J, leaving 12 bases between.

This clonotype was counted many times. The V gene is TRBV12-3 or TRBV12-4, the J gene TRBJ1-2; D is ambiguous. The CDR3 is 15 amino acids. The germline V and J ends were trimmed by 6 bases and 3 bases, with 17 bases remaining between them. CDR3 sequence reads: CASSSPGTGHYGYTF. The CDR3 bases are TGTGCCAGCAGCTCCCCCGGAACCGGGCACTATGGCTACACCTTC.

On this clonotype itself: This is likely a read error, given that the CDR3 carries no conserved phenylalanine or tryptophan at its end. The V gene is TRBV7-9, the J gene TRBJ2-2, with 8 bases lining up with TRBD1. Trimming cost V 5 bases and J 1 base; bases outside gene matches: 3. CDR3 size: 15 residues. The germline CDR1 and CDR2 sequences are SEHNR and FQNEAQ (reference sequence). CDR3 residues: CASSPGTGNTGELFL. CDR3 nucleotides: TGTGCCAGCAGCCCCGGGACAGGGAACACCGGGGAGCTGTTTCTT.

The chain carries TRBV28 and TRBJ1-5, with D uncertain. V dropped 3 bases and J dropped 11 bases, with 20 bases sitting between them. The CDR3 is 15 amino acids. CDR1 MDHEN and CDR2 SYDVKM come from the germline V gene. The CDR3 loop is CASSFQEWARGAQHF. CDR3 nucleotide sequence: TGTGCCAGCAGTTTCCAGGAATGGGCCCGCGGGGCCCAGCATTTT.

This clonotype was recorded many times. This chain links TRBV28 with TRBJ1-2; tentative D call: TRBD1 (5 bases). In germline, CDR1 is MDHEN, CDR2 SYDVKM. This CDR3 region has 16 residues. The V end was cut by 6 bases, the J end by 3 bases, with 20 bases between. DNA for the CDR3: TGTGCCAGCAGCAACCCGGGGACCCCAGTCCACTATGGCTACACCTTC. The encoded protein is CASSNPGTPVHYGYTF.

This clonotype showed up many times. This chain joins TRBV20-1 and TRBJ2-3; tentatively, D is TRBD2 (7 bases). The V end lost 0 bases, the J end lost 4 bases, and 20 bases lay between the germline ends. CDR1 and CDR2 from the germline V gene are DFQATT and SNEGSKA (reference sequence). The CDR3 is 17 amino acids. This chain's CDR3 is CSARDPGASGVADTQYF. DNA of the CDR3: TGCAGTGCTAGAGATCCGGGGGCAAGCGGGGTCGCAGATACGCAGTATTTT.

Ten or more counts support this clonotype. The CDR3 DNA reads as TGTGCCAGCAGCTTCGTTGACTGGGATGACTATGGCTACACCTTC. As protein: CASSFVDWDDYGYTF. The V call is TRBV7-2, the J call TRBJ1-2; no firm D call. The CDR3 has 15 residues. Germline values: CDR1 SGHTA, CDR2 FQGNSA. Trimming removed 3 bases from V and 3 bases from J, with 14 bases in between.

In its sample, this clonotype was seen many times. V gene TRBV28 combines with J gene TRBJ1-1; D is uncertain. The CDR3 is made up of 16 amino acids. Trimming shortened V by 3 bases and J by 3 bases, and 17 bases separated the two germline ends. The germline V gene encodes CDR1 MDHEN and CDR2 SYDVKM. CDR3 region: CASSFETGNLHTEAFF. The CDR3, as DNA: TGTGCCAGCAGTTTTGAGACTGGCAATCTGCACACTGAAGCTTTCTTT.

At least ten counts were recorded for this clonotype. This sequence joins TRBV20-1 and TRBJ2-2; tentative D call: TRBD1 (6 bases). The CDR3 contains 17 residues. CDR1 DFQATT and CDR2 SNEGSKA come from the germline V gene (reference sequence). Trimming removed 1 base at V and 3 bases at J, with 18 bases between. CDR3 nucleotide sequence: TGCAGTGCTAGAGGAATCGTGGGGGCGGTGGACACCGGGGAGCTGTTTTTT. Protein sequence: CSARGIVGAVDTGELFF.

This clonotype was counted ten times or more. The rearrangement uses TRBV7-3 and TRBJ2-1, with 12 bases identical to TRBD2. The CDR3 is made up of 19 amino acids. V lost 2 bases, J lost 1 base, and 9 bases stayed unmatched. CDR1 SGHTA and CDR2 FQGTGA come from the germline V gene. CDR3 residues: CASSLVLAGGPMSYNEQFF. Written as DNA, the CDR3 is TGTGCCAGCAGCTTAGTCCTAGCGGGAGGGCCCATGTCCTACAATGAGCAGTTCTTC.

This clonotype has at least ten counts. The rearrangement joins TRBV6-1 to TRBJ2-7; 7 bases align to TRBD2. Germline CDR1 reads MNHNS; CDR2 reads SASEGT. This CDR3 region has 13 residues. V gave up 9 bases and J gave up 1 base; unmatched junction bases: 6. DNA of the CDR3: TGTGCCAGTCGGGAGGCCCAATCCTACGAGCAGTACTTC. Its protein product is CASREAQSYEQYF.

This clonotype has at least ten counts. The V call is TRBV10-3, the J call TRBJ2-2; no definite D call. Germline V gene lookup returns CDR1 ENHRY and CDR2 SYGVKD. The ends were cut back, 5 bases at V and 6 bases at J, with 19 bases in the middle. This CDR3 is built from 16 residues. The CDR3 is CAISNMMGKKPGELFF. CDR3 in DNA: TGTGCCATCAGTAATATGATGGGGAAGAAACCCGGGGAGCTGTTTTTT.

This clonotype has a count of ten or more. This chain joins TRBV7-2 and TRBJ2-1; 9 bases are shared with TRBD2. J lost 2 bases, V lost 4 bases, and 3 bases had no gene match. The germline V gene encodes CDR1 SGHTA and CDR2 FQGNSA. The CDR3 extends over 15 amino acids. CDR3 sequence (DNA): TGTGCCAGCAGCTGGAGCGGGAGGACCTACAATGAGCAGTTCTTC. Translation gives CASSWSGRTYNEQFF.

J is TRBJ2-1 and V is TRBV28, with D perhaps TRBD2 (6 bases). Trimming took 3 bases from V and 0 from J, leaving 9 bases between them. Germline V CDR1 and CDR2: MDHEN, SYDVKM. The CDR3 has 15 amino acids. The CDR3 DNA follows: TGTGCCAGCAGTTTTTTGACTAGCTCCTACAATGAGCAGTTCTTC. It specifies CASSFLTSSYNEQFF.

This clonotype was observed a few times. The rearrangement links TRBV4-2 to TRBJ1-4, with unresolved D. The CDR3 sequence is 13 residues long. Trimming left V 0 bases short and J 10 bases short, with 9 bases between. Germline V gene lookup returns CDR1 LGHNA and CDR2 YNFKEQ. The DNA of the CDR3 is TGTGCCAGCAGCCAAGATCGGGCGCGAAAACTGTTTTTT. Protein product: CASSQDRARKLFF.